This T cell receptor (beta chain) was observed in a study of T cells in Graves' hyperthyroidism and ophthalmopathy. Across the whole study: Peripheral blood was taken when the disease was first diagnosed, before any treatment began.

The CDR3 totals 12 residues. V lost 2 bases and J lost 10, with 6 bases in between. Germline CDR1 and CDR2: LGHDT and YNNKEL (reference sequence). Every diagnosis used clinical symptoms, serum thyroxine and TRAb, thyroid ultrasound and orbital computed tomography. This clonotype was detected many times. Amplified TCR beta CDR3 regions derived from RNA transcripts. First-round RT-PCR with HTBI primers amplified the TCR CDR3 region. TCRdb re-analysed the multiplex PCR reads in MiXCR, keeping a single row per CDR3 protein. The data show 500,000 or so distinct CDR3 sequences, 15% to 20% seen once. The chain links TRBV3-1 to TRBJ1-6; no firm D call. The source material was blood. The sequence was collected from a woman aged 25 to 45 with Graves' ophthalmopathy. Here the CDR3 reads CASSQIGSPLHF. The CDR3 nucleotides read TGTGCCAGCAGCCAAATTGGATCACCCCTCCACTTT.